This TCR beta chain was observed in a study of molecular identifiers for immune sequencing clone quantification. Study-wide results and limits: In cases of identical TCR molecules sharing a barcode, highly expanded clone sizes could be underestimated.

V was pared by 7 bases and J by 6 bases, with 7 bases of the junction left unmatched. Germline CDR1 reads MNHEY; CDR2 reads SVGAGI. This CDR3 has 15 amino acids. TCRdb re-called the PCR reads with MiXCR, one entry per CDR3 protein. This sample carries about 640,000 distinct CDR3 sequences, 20% of them seen once, and the ten largest clones take roughly 0.9%. This clonotype was detected only a few times. The antigen remains undetermined. The sequence was collected from a human donor in good health. Some libraries in this study had Jurkat cell RNA spiked in. The sequenced sample was naive CD8+ T cells from blood, with Jurkat cell RNA spiked in. As to subset: FACS-sorted CD8+CD4-CCR7+CD45RA+ naive T cells. The chain links TRBV6-5 to TRBJ1-6; 9 bases fit TRBD1. CDR3 in amino acids: CASTPGDRANSPLHF. The CDR3 DNA reads TGTGCCAGCACCCCCGGGGACAGGGCTAATTCACCCCTCCACTTT.